This T cell receptor beta chain originates from a study of shared clonotypes between healthy human individuals (dated by TCRdb to the early 2020s). A note on the overall study: The cohort included a few men and a couple of women between 18 and 49 years of age. Libraries were prepared and TCR repertoires were sequenced by different laboratories using diverse techniques, in order to increase sequencing depth and limit assay-specific biases. To estimate repertoire size and how much clonotype sharing occurs between individuals, the study deeply sequenced the blood TCR repertoires of several healthy adults. For each donor, CD4 naive and CD4 memory were each given three plates, CD8 naive was given two plates, and CD8 memory was given one plate. Leukapheresis yielded between about 0.9 and 9 billion PBMCs per donor. Beyond this particular receptor, the publication reports: Clonotypes shared by all four sorted-subset donors showed higher generation probabilities than non-shared clonotypes. Even with the large sequencing depth, rarefaction of the sorted-subset datasets indicated that sequencing was incomplete. Because the study included only a small number of donors, the genetic and exposure-history diversity represented was limited. Sampling was limited to blood, and TCR repertoires in tissue likely differ from TCR repertoires in blood. When several donors were compared, the shared fraction of clonotypes was about 5.5% for naive CD4, approximately 3.5% for naive CD8, 2% to 2.5% for memory CD4, and under 0.5% for memory CD8. Pairwise subsampling indicated that sequencing depth was expected to affect the degree of clonotype sharing among donors. Naive subsets generally had larger estimated clonotype richness than memory subsets.

The donors were healthy, HIV-negative adults with no recently reported acute infections or vaccinations. Every donor was a Caucasian adult residing in Nashville, Tennessee, USA. CD4+ T cells were enriched by magnetic negative selection, after which naive cells were positively selected on CD45RA and the negative fraction was taken as the memory subset. Blood was obtained by leukapheresis, after which PBMCs were separated by Ficoll-Histopaque density gradient centrifugation and cryopreserved in liquid nitrogen vapor phase. Analytical flow cytometry was used to check the purity and quantity of every magnetically sorted T cell population. From each sorted fraction, genomic DNA was isolated and quantified by UV absorbance on a Nanodrop 2000c. On this clone: The target of this receptor is not known. The sample holds no much larger clone one base away, and base qualities are not on file.

Using the deep immunoSEQ assay, TCR CDR3 regions were amplified from genomic DNA by multiplex PCR. For each cell subset, the extracted genomic DNA was distributed evenly across all wells of several immunoSEQ 96-well plates, and each plate served as one replicate. For sorted subsets, roughly 0.2 ug genomic DNA, equal to tens of thousands of T cell genomes, was loaded into each replicate PCR. Purified libraries were quantified with a Qubit 3.0 fluorometer, sized on a Bioanalyzer 2100, and re-quantified with the KAPA Library Quantification kit. Every immunoSEQ 96-well plate was sequenced on a dedicated single-read 150-cycle Illumina NextSeq 550 flow cell. In the original analysis: Because the immunoSEQ output held only junctional sequences and lacked quality scores, the filtering could not match the filtering applied to full-length reads. To assign V/J genes and CDR3, sequences were annotated using PyIR, a Python wrapper for IgBLAST v1.9, with IMGT germline references. Reads were removed for weak V/J assignments (E-value above 1e-6), missing CDR3, stop codons, out-of-frame junctions, or ambiguous translated residues. V3J clonotypes were defined as sequences sharing the same inferred V gene, J gene, and CDR3 amino acid sequence. Percentage overlap between repertoires was computed as shared unique clonotypes divided by the size of the smaller repertoire. Three approaches were used to assess repertoire richness: RTK rarefaction, the Chao1 estimator, and Recon v2.1 estimates of unobserved clonotypes. OLGA was used to compute generation probabilities for all TCRbeta clonotypes that the gDNA method yielded from a handful of donors. TCRdb holds this immuneACCESS table with in-frame rearrangements only. Some clones are missing; in checked studies, unresolved V genes explain under half, and the rest has no known cause. V and J calls and clone size are copied from that table; D and trimming were computed from the DNA. This sample comprises about 1.5 million clones, roughly 95% of them detected only once. The ten largest account for 1% to 1.5% of the sample.

CDR3 length: 12 amino acids, cysteine to phenylalanine. Solely the CDR3 DNA is kept, with 36 bases framed from the first base. The V end loses 7 bases and the J end loses 2 bases, and a stretch of 11 bases separates them. CDR1 and CDR2, per the germline V gene, are SQVTM and ANQGSEA. The sample comprised naive CD4+ T cells sorted from blood. This sample's cell subset or site label indicates: CD45RA+ positively selected. The sequence links TRBV29-1 to TRBJ2-5; no D gene can be assigned with confidence. This TCR came from a man in his thirties or forties in good health. The CDR3 reads CSDLAGQETQYF. The nucleotide sequence reads TGCAGCGACTTAGCCGGGCAAGAGACCCAGTACTTC.